This TCR beta chain was documented in a study of T cell repertoires in cytomegalovirus infection. This clonotype was seen a few times. V was clipped by 1 base and J by 3 bases; unmatched bases: 0. CDR1 and CDR2 (germline): DFQATT, SNEGSKA (reference sequence). The length of the CDR3 is 12 residues. MiXCR, run by TCRdb on the reads, gives a single entry per CDR3 protein. Found here are 150,000 to 200,000 distinct CDR3 sequences, approximately 18% of them singletons; the top ten hold 20% to 25%. The sequence was obtained from a human donor in good health (CMV status not recorded). Some clones in this sample may be carry-over from other donors' samples. Sequencing was performed on CD8+ T cells from PBMCs. The chain employs TRBV20-1 and TRBJ2-7; the match to TRBD1 covers 7 bases. The CDR3 sequence: CSARGQGYEQYF. Written as DNA, the CDR3 is TGCAGTGCTAGAGGACAGGGCTACGAGCAGTACTTC.